The clone carrying this T cell receptor beta chain was detected only a few times. Trimming stripped 0 bases from V and 3 bases from J, with 13 bases between. This CDR3 is built from 16 residues. The V gene's germline CDR1 is SGDLS and CDR2 YYNGEE. Each sample provided at least 5 micrograms of extracted total RNA. This entry comes from a study of blood T cells in healthy people across ages. With a J-beta primer mix and a sample-barcoded 5' primer, a second PCR ran about 7 to 11 cycles. Sequencing of every sample gave 2.5 million or more CDR3-containing paired-end reads. In TCRdb, the 5' RACE reads were re-called with MiXCR into one record per CDR3 protein. Of around 1,500,000 distinct CDR3 sequences listed, roughly 40% are singletons.

The chain links TRBV9 to TRBJ2-1, with no clear D. The clonotype originates from a woman between 18 and 30 years old in good health. The sequenced sample was blood. CDR3 in amino acids: CASSVVGDINYNEQFF. The CDR3 coding sequence is TGTGCCAGCAGCGTAGTAGGAGATATCAACTACAATGAGCAGTTCTTC.